This T cell receptor beta chain was found in a study of shared clonotypes between healthy human individuals. Whole-study context: Donor composition was a couple of women and a few men, aged 18 to 49.

Repertoires were generated with immunoSEQ multiplex PCR, while TCRdb's copy carries only in-frame clones and drops some. Of hundreds of thousands of clones listed, about 96% are singletons. The V end lost 0 bases, the J end lost 3 bases, and 12 bases lay between the germline ends. The CDR3 has 15 residues. The V gene's germline CDR1 is SGHAT and CDR2 FQNNGV. Only Caucasian adults living in Nashville, Tennessee made up the donor group. The genes are TRBV11-2 and TRBJ2-7; D gene unclear. The specimen sequenced was naive CD4+ T cells sorted from blood. Subset here: CD45RA+ positively selected. This TCR derives from a woman aged 25 to 39 in good health. The CDR3 reads CASSLEWGFNYEQYF. The CDR3 coding sequence is TGTGCCAGCAGCTTAGAATGGGGTTTCAACTACGAGCAGTACTTC.